The 22 T cell receptor beta chains given below trace back to one sample, sequenced in a study of response to subunit inactivated influenza vaccine. Each CDR3 protein gets one entry after TCRdb re-called the RT-PCR reads with MiXCR. The repertoire consists of around 520,000 distinct CDR3 sequences, with over 25% occurring once and the leading ten covering approximately 2%. Sequencing used CD4+ T cells sorted from PBMCs, obtained more than 4 days after vaccination. The receptors originated from a man in his forties or fifties who received an inactivated influenza vaccine.

The chain combines TRBV9 with TRBJ2-1; TRBD2 aligns across 9 bases. Germline CDR1 reads SGDLS; CDR2 reads YYNGEE. V shed 5 bases and J 1 base; nucleotides not matched to a gene: 7. CDR3 length equals 16 residues. The CDR3 DNA reads TGTGCCAGCAGTATAGCGGGGGAAGGTTCCTACAATGAGCAGTTCTTC. Translation gives CASSIAGEGSYNEQFF.

This sequence joins TRBV9 and TRBJ2-3, with a possible D match to TRBD2 (7 bases). Germline CDR1 reads SGDLS; CDR2 reads YYNGEE. V shed 0 bases and J shed 5 bases, with 13 bases lying between them. The CDR3 runs 15 residues. CDR3 sequence: CASSVVPGGEDTQYF. CDR3 sequence (DNA): TGTGCCAGCAGCGTAGTCCCGGGGGGCGAAGATACGCAGTATTTT.

The V call is TRBV12-3 or TRBV12-4, the J call TRBJ2-5; D is possibly TRBD2 (7 bases). The V end was cut by 3 bases, the J end by 1 base, with 18 bases between. The CDR3 contains 17 residues. The DNA of the CDR3 is TGTGCCAGCAGTTTTTATTCACGGGGGGCACGCCAAGAGACCCAGTACTTC. Translation gives CASSFYSRGARQETQYF.

The rearrangement links TRBV10-3 to TRBJ1-5; no definite D call. Germline V gene lookup returns CDR1 ENHRY and CDR2 SYGVKD. The CDR3 covers 12 residues. V was shortened by 2 bases and J by 6 bases, with 5 bases between the two germline ends. CDR3: CAISEAPQPQHF. In DNA form, the CDR3 reads TGTGCCATCAGTGAGGCCCCTCAGCCCCAGCATTTT.

The chain has TRBV5-1 and TRBJ2-1; 7 bases fit TRBD1. Trimming removed 4 bases from V and 4 bases from J; junction bases left unmatched: 8. Germline CDR1 reads SGHRS; CDR2 reads YFSETQ. The CDR3 extends over 15 amino acids. The CDR3 DNA follows: TGCGCCAGCAGCATCTCCGGGACAGCTTACAATGAGCAGTTCTTC. This encodes CASSISGTAYNEQFF.

This clonotype has a single count. V usage is TRBV7-9 and J usage is TRBJ2-5; D not certain. Trimming removed 1 base from V and 7 bases from J, with 7 bases in between. The CDR3 spans 12 residues. Germline lookup yields CDR1 SEHNR and CDR2 FQNEAQ (reference sequence). DNA of the CDR3: TGTGCCAGCAGCTTAGGGTCTCTGACCCAGTACTTC. It encodes CASSLGSLTQYF. Complete variable domain (other parts from reference TRBV7-9 and TRBJ2-5): DTGVSQNPRHKITKRGQNVTFRCDPISEHNRLYWYRQTLGQGPEFLTYFQNEAQLEKSRLLSDRFSAERPKGSFSTLEIQRTEQGDSAMYLCASSLGSLTQYFGPGTRLLVL.

The V gene is TRBV20-1, the J gene TRBJ1-2, with D possibly being TRBD1 (6 bases). V lost 6 bases and J lost 6, with 20 bases in between. Germline CDR1 DFQATT, CDR2 SNEGSKA (reference sequence). CDR3 length: 14 residues. The CDR3 nucleotides are TGCAGTGCGCCTCGGACAGCCTCACTTAATGGCTACACCTTC. Protein product: CSAPRTASLNGYTF.

This clonotype occurred many times. The chain employs TRBV7-9 and TRBJ2-7; D ambiguous. Germline values: CDR1 SEHNR, CDR2 FQNEAQ (reference sequence). The CDR3 covers 14 residues. Trimming shortened V by 4 bases and J by 4 bases, and 14 bases separated the two germline ends. CDR3 region: CASSYGEGKYEQYF. The CDR3 region has the DNA TGTGCCAGCAGCTATGGGGAAGGGAAATACGAGCAGTACTTC.

The V and J genes are TRBV15 and TRBJ1-5; 7 bases are a match to TRBD1. V shed 11 bases, J shed 6 bases, and the junction held 7 bases outside the gene matches. Germline CDR1 and CDR2: LNHNV and YYDKDF (reference sequence). The CDR3 totals 12 residues. As DNA, the CDR3 is TGTGCCGCATCAGGGGGGGGTCAGCCCCAGCATTTT. Encoded protein: CAASGGGQPQHF.

This clonotype has just a few counts. The genes are TRBV5-5 and TRBJ1-3, with D tentatively TRBD1 (5 bases). Germline loops: CDR1 SGHKS, CDR2 YYEKEE (reference sequence). With 4 bases removed from V and 3 bases from J, the gap between germline ends came to 20 bases. The CDR3 length is 17 residues. This CDR3 reads CASSQQLQGRDGNTIYF. Here the CDR3 DNA reads TGTGCCAGCAGCCAACAATTGCAGGGACGGGATGGAAACACCATATATTTT.

The rearrangement joins TRBV10-3 to TRBJ2-7; 9 nucleotides agree with TRBD1. The ends lost 4 bases at V and 5 bases at J; junction bases unmatched: 9. Germline V gene data show CDR1 as ENHRY and CDR2 as SYGVKD. There are 15 residues in the CDR3. This CDR3 reads CAISGRGQGFHEQYF. The CDR3 coding sequence is TGTGCCATCAGTGGGCGGGGACAGGGATTCCACGAGCAGTACTTC.

In its sample, this clonotype was seen a few times. The rearrangement links TRBV20-1 to TRBJ2-3, with D perhaps matching TRBD2 (6 bases). This CDR3 contains 15 residues. Trimming shortened V by 7 bases and J by 5 bases, and 22 bases separated the two germline ends. From germline, CDR1 is DFQATT and CDR2 SNEGSKA (reference sequence). The CDR3 sequence: CSVSLGGGTLDTQYF. CDR3 DNA: TGCAGTGTCTCTTTAGGTGGGGGGACTCTAGATACGCAGTATTTT.

This clonotype was counted between two and nine times. The chain employs TRBV5-1 and TRBJ1-1; D remains unclear. The CDR3 extends over 15 amino acids. Germline assignment: CDR1 SGHRS and CDR2 YFSETQ. Trimming shortened V by 4 bases and J by 2 bases, and 15 bases separated the two germline ends. For the CDR3, the DNA is TGCGCCAGCAGCCCCCAAGACGGAGTAAACACTGAAGCTTTCTTT. Its translation: CASSPQDGVNTEAFF. The full variable domain, rest sourced from reference TRBV5-1 and TRBJ1-1, is KAGVTQTPRYLIKTRGQQVTLSCSPISGHRSVSWYQQTPGQGLQFLFEYFSETQRNKGNFPGRFSGRQFSNSRSEMNVSTLELGDSALYLCASSPQDGVNTEAFFGQGTRLTVV.

The chain carries TRBV24-1 and TRBJ2-5; D remains unclear. CDR1 is KGHDR and CDR2 is SFDVKD in the germline V gene. Trimming cost V 4 bases and J 0 bases, with 17 bases left between them. CDR3 length: 17 amino acids. The CDR3 nucleotides are TGTGCCACCAGTGACCGAGACGCAGGACCCTACCAAGAGACCCAGTACTTC. Its translation: CATSDRDAGPYQETQYF.

The gene calls are TRBV12-3 or TRBV12-4 and TRBJ2-1; D is perhaps TRBD2 (6 bases). Trimming left V 5 bases short and J 4 bases short, with 15 bases between. The length of the CDR3 is 15 residues. The DNA of the CDR3 is TGTGCCAGCAGTGCTTTGGCGGGACCATACAATGAGCAGTTCTTC. This sequence encodes CASSALAGPYNEQFF.

Points on this clonotype: The junction shows a germline mismatch at one end, possibly a read error. This chain joins TRBV5-8 and TRBJ2-3; D gene unclear. Germline lookup yields CDR1 SGHTS and CDR2 YDEGEE. This CDR3 region has 13 residues. The CDR3 DNA is TGTGCCAGCAACTTGCTGGGGTCAGATACGCAGTATTTT. Its protein is CASNLLGSDTQYF.

V is TRBV12-3 or TRBV12-4 and J is TRBJ1-1; D is perhaps TRBD1 (6 bases). V was clipped by 3 bases and J by 3 bases, with 11 bases between them. This CDR3 is built from 14 residues. The DNA of the CDR3 is TGTGCCAGCAGTTTTGGGGGGCGCGACACTGAAGCTTTCTTT. Amino acid sequence: CASSFGGRDTEAFF.

This chain links TRBV6-1 with TRBJ2-2; 9 bases are shared with TRBD1. The germline gives CDR1 MNHNS, CDR2 SASEGT. The CDR3 length is 17 residues. J was trimmed by 2 bases and V by 7 bases; bases with no gene match: 11. Here the CDR3 DNA reads TGTGCCAGCATCTACAGTCGGGACAGGGTTAACACCGGGGAGCTGTTTTTT. Protein: CASIYSRDRVNTGELFF.

This clonotype came up a few times. V gene TRBV4-1 combines with J gene TRBJ2-1; 12 bases are a match to TRBD2. The junction had 10 bases not matched to a gene; V was cut back by 6 bases and J by 7 bases. Germline V CDR1 and CDR2: MGHRA, YSYEKL. The CDR3 length is 16 residues. CDR3 sequence reads: CASRGLTSGRKNEQFF. The CDR3 DNA reads TGCGCCAGCAGGGGACTCACTAGCGGGAGGAAAAATGAGCAGTTCTTC.

The sample holds many counts of this clonotype. The rearrangement joins TRBV12-3 or TRBV12-4 to TRBJ2-7, with a weak D call TRBD2 (7 bases). CDR3 length equals 12 residues. Trimming took off 5 bases at V and 7 bases at J, with 12 bases between the two ends. The CDR3 sequence is CASSRGRGEQYF. The CDR3 DNA reads as TGTGCCAGCAGTAGGGGGAGGGGGGAGCAGTACTTC.

CDR3 sequence reads: CASSFLRQGLNTEAFF. The DNA for the CDR3 is TGCGCCAGCAGCTTTCTTAGACAGGGACTGAACACTGAAGCTTTCTTT. The chain joins TRBV5-1 to TRBJ1-1; 7 bases fit TRBD1. The CDR3 consists of 16 residues. V shed 2 bases, J shed 0 bases, and the junction held 7 bases outside the gene matches. CDR1 is SGHRS, CDR2 YFSETQ, per germline. The full variable domain, with the rest looked up from reference TRBV5-1 and TRBJ1-1, is KAGVTQTPRYLIKTRGQQVTLSCSPISGHRSVSWYQQTPGQGLQFLFEYFSETQRNKGNFPGRFSGRQFSNSRSEMNVSTLELGDSALYLCASSFLRQGLNTEAFFGQGTRLTVV.

This clonotype occurred a few times. The CDR3 reads CSAQDTYNEQFF. CDR3 nucleotides: TGCAGTGCGCAGGACACCTACAATGAGCAGTTCTTC. The rearrangement links TRBV20-1 to TRBJ2-1; tentative D call: TRBD1 (5 bases). The CDR3 is 12 residues long. Germline V gives CDR1 DFQATT, CDR2 SNEGSKA (reference sequence). V lost 6 bases and J 2 bases, leaving 8 bases between the germline ends.